Listed here is a single T cell receptor (beta chain). This record comes from a study of blood T cell repertoires in COVID-19. At the level of the study: Acute and convalescent COVID-19 samples came from the United States, Italy and Spain. The cDNA or gDNA used as material had been derived from T cells, B-cell-depleted T cells, or PBMCs.

In the study's own analysis: Amplification from reference gene primers served as the basis for estimated nucleated cell counts. Method: immunoSEQ multiplex PCR; TCRdb's copy keeps in-frame clones and lacks some. The V and J calls and clone size come from that table; D and trimming were worked out from the DNA. Of fewer than 110,000 clones in the sample, around 90% were seen once. V shed 5 bases and J shed 4 bases, with 14 bases lying between them. The length of the CDR3 is 14 residues. Looked up from germline, CDR1 is KGHSH and CDR2 is LQKENI. The receptor comes from a man between 45 and 60 years old with acute or convalescent COVID-19. The sequenced sample was peripheral blood. The chain employs TRBV18 and TRBJ1-2, with D tentatively TRBD1 (6 bases). This chain's CDR3 is CASSGGQQGYGYTF. CDR3 in DNA: TGTGCCAGCTCAGGAGGACAGCAGGGCTATGGCTACACCTTC.